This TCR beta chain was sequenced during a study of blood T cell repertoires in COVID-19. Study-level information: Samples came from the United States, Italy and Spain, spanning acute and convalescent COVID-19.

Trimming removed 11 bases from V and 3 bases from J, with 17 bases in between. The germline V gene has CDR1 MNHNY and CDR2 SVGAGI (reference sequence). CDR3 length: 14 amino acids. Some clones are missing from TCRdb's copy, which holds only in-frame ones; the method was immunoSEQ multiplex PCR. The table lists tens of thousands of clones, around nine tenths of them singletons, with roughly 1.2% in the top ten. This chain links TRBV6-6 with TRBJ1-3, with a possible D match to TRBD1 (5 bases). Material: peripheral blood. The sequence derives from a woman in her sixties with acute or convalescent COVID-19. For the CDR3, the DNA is TGTGCCTCCGCATTCGGGGGGTTTGGAAACACCATATATTTT. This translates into CASAFGGFGNTIYF.